This T cell receptor beta chain was observed in a study of T cell responses to AZD1222 COVID-19 vaccine. Study findings and constraints: Repertoire sampling occurred only after the peak T cell response. After two AZD1222 doses, spike-specific TCR breadth and depth rose versus day 0. Regions 160-218 and 743-854 held dominance among vaccine-associated CD4 TCRs, which spanned spike.

Remarks on this clone: The antigen remains unidentified.

V was clipped by 3 bases and J by 0 bases; unmatched bases: 2. The CDR3 runs to 14 residues. CDR1 is SGHKS, CDR2 YYEKEE, per germline (reference sequence). Measured with immunoSEQ multiplex PCR; TCRdb has only the in-frame clones, and not every one. The sample comprises around 100,000 clones, around 87% of which are singletons, and around 4.4% rests with the top ten. The chain employs TRBV5-5 and TRBJ1-1; 7 nucleotides agree with TRBD1. The sequencing used peripheral blood, collected on day 0 of MenACWY control vaccination. The clonotype originates from an adult in good health. The CDR3: CASSWDSLNTEAFF. In DNA, the CDR3 is TGTGCCAGCAGCTGGGACAGTTTGAACACTGAAGCTTTCTTT.